This T cell receptor (beta chain) was recovered during a study of blood T cell repertoires in COVID-19. Source study methods: Estimation of nucleated cell counts was performed using reference gene primer amplification. Repertoires were generated with immunoSEQ multiplex PCR, while TCRdb's copy carries only in-frame clones and drops some. That table supplies the V and J calls and clone size; D and trimming were determined from the DNA. This table has a few hundred thousand clones, 70% to 90% appearing once. This clone appeared a single time. V was clipped by 0 bases and J by 7 bases, with 13 bases between them. CDR1 is SGHAT, CDR2 FQNNGV, per germline. This CDR3 region has 15 residues.

The TCR originated in a human donor with COVID-19, enrolled during active disease. The donor label of this sample is uncertain. The sequenced sample consisted of peripheral blood. The chain links TRBV11-2 to TRBJ2-1; no reliable D call. The CDR3 loop reads CASSLDLLGENEQFF. CDR3 sequence (DNA): TGTGCCAGCAGCTTAGACCTACTGGGCGAGAATGAGCAGTTCTTC.